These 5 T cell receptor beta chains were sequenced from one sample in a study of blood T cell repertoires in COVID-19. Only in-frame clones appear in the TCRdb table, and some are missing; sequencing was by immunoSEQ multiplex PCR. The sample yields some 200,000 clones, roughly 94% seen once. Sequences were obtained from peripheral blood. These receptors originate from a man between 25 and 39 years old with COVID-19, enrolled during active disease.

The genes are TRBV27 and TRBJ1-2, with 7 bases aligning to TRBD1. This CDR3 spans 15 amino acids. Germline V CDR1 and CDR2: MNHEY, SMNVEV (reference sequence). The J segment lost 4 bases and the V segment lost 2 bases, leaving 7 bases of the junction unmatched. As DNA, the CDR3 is TGTGCCAGCAGTTTACTCGCTTCAGGGGGCTATGGCTACACCTTC. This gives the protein CASSLLASGGYGYTF.

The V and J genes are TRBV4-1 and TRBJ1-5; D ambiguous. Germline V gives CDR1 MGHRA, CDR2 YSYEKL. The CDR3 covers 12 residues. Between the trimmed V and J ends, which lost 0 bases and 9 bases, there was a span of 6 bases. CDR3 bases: TGCGCCAGCAGCCAAGAGGTCGGGCCCCAGCATTTT. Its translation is CASSQEVGPQHF.

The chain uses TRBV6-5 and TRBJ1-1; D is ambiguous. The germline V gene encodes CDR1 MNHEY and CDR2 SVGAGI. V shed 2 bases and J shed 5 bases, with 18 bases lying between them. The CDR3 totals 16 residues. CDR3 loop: CASSYTYSKIWTEAFF. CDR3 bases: TGTGCCAGCAGTTACACCTATTCTAAAATTTGGACTGAAGCTTTCTTT.

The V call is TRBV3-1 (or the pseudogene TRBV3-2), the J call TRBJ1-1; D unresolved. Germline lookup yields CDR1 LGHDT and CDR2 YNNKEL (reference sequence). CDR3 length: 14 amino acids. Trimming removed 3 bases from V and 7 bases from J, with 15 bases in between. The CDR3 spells CASSHGGLSYEAFF. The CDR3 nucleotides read TGTGCCAGCAGCCACGGAGGGTTAAGCTATGAAGCTTTCTTT.

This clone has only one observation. CDR3 protein: CASSLSMRGAKAGRNTEAFF. For the CDR3, the DNA is TGTGCCAGTAGTCTTTCTATGCGGGGGGCGAAGGCAGGGCGGAACACTGAAGCTTTCTTT. This sequence joins TRBV19 and TRBJ1-1, with D possibly being TRBD1 (6 bases). From germline, CDR1 is LNHDA and CDR2 SQIVND (reference sequence). The germline V and J ends were trimmed by 5 bases and 1 base, with 29 bases remaining between them. The CDR3 contains 20 residues.